This TCR beta chain was profiled in a study of shared clonotypes between healthy human individuals. The CDR3 sequence is 18 residues long. Trimming left V 0 bases short and J 0 bases short, with 17 bases between. Germline assignment: CDR1 KGHSH and CDR2 LQKENI. Assay: immunoSEQ multiplex PCR; the TCRdb copy retains only in-frame clones and omits some. This table holds 2,500,000 or so clones, 85% to 95% found once. This TCR was sampled from a man younger than 35 in good health. Input material: naive CD4+ T cells sorted from blood. Subset specified: CD45RA+ positively selected. This chain joins TRBV18 and TRBJ1-1; no clear D. The CDR3 is CASSPPGRYPGMNTEAFF. The CDR3, as DNA: TGTGCCAGCTCACCACCGGGCAGGTACCCCGGGATGAACACTGAAGCTTTCTTT.